These 7 T cell receptor beta chains were all obtained from the same sample, sequenced in a study of T cell responses to AZD1222 COVID-19 vaccine. Clones were read by immunoSEQ multiplex PCR, and TCRdb kept only the in-frame ones, dropping some. The repertoire has roughly 6,100 clones, roughly 86% of them found once; the top ten carry just over 15%. This specimen was peripheral blood, taken 28 days after the second AZD1222 dose. These receptors were obtained from an adult who received the AZD1222 COVID-19 vaccine.

The chain is built from TRBV7-9 and TRBJ1-2; possibly TRBD1 for D (5 bases). The CDR3 length is 16 residues. Trimming stripped 2 bases from V and 5 bases from J, with 18 bases between. The germline gives CDR1 SEHNR, CDR2 FQNEAQ (reference sequence). For the CDR3, the DNA is TGTGCCAGCAGCTTACGATCGTTGGGGGGAGCTTATGGCTACACCTTC. Its translation is CASSLRSLGGAYGYTF.

The rearrangement joins TRBV12-5 to TRBJ2-1; D is ambiguous. Germline V lookup: CDR1 LGHNT, CDR2 FRNRAP. V was cut by 0 bases and J by 9 bases, with 12 bases left in between. The CDR3 is made up of 14 amino acids. The CDR3 sequence: CASGLVLLSLEQFF. CDR3 bases: TGTGCTAGTGGTTTGGTACTGCTTAGCCTTGAGCAGTTCTTC.

The rearrangement uses TRBV4-1 and TRBJ1-2; 7 nucleotides match TRBD1. Germline loops: CDR1 MGHRA, CDR2 YSYEKL. The V gene end was trimmed by 1 base and the J gene end by 7 bases; junction bases not matched to a gene: 6. CDR3 size: 14 residues. The CDR3 loop is CASSQGQGPLGYTF. Here the CDR3 DNA reads TGCGCCAGCAGCCAAGGACAGGGACCTCTTGGCTACACCTTC.

The V and J genes are TRBV6-5 and TRBJ1-3; perhaps TRBD1 as D (5 bases). Germline V gene lookup returns CDR1 MNHEY and CDR2 SVGAGI. CDR3 length equals 16 residues. Trimming took 4 bases from V and 0 from J, leaving 13 bases between them. CDR3 protein: CASSSFRESSGNTIYF. For the CDR3, the DNA is TGTGCCAGCAGTTCGTTCAGGGAAAGCTCTGGAAACACCATATATTTT.

The rearrangement links TRBV2 to TRBJ1-4, with D unresolved. The V gene's germline CDR1 is SNHLY and CDR2 FYNNEI. The length of the CDR3 is 14 residues. Trimming removed 3 bases at V and 4 bases at J, with 9 bases between. The CDR3 loop is CASSDSGYNEKLFF. The CDR3 DNA reads as TGTGCCAGCAGTGACAGTGGGTATAATGAAAAACTGTTTTTT.

This clone was found once. This sequence joins TRBV6-5 and TRBJ2-3; 7 nucleotides line up with TRBD2. The V gene end was trimmed by 0 bases and the J gene end by 0 bases; junction bases not matched to a gene: 3. Germline V gives CDR1 MNHEY, CDR2 SVGAGI. The CDR3 spans 16 residues. CDR3 sequence (DNA): TGTGCCAGCAGTTACTCGTCTAGCGGAAGCACAGATACGCAGTATTTT. It codes for CASSYSSSGSTDTQYF.

V is TRBV25-1 and J is TRBJ2-5, with 8 nucleotides matching TRBD1. Looked up from germline, CDR1 is MGHDK and CDR2 is SYGVNS. The CDR3 has 15 amino acids. V lost 4 bases, J lost 5 bases, and 9 bases stayed unmatched. CDR3 loop: CASSGADRAGETQYF. CDR3 sequence (DNA): TGTGCCAGCAGTGGAGCGGACAGGGCCGGCGAGACCCAGTACTTC.